This TCR beta chain derives from a study of human T cells and chemical hapten exposure (dated by TCRdb to 2020 to 2022). The study in broad terms: For sensitization, 2% DPC in acetone was applied to a roughly 2 cm by roughly 2 cm area of upper inner arm skin. About 27 alopecia patients gave blood for TCR sequencing at one to four time points (pre-sensitization, 2, 6 and 24 weeks). Blood samples were taken from patients before sensitization (week 0) and then at 2, 6 and about 24 weeks after DPC sensitization. Patch tests used Finn chambers with 0.01% DPC on the upper back, scored after 6 days by International Contact Dermatitis Research Group standards. Peripheral blood TCR repertoire changes were tracked in vivo in alopecia patients during primary and secondary sensitization to the hapten diphenylcyclopropenone (DPC). Libraries were pooled for sequencing, and per-sample TCR yields varied mainly because of small differences in library volumes within the pool. The patient cohort, mostly female, included alopecia areata with under or over 50% scalp involvement, alopecia totalis and alopecia universalis. Patients additionally received weekly therapeutic DPC doses to the scalp throughout the roughly 26-week study period. What the research found in general, with its limitations: After repeated subsampling, changes were observed in the strength of the expansion versus patch-test correlation and in the threshold at which the correlation became significant. Patch test score correlated positively with the number of PT1 expanded TCRs, reaching significance at thresholds 8, 16 and 32 but not at 4. Because all patients had alopecia, a presumed autoimmune disease, the immune response of the patients might differ from that of healthy individuals. DPC sensitization did not change the number of TCRs with a frequency above 1 in 1000, and there was no evidence of changes in global repertoire structure. Significantly more large CDR3 similarity clusters were formed by expanded TCRs than by pre-sensitization or healthy control sets, consistent with antigen-driven responses.

Sample time point, as interpreted from the label and publication: patch test 2, 6 weeks after DPC sensitization. This specimen's treatment or condition label, per the study, means: therapeutic diphenylcyclopropenone sensitization with weekly scalp DPC. At every patch-test visit, the blood draw took place before the patch test was put on. Patients were eligible if aged 18 to 70, diagnosed with alopecia and judged suitable for DPC therapy, and pregnant patients were excluded. Total RNA was extracted from unfractionated whole blood that had been collected in Tempus Blood RNA tubes. CDR1 SQVTM and CDR2 ANQGSEA are derived from the germline V gene. Unmatched junction bases come to 8, with V trimmed by 6 bases and J by 4 bases. The CDR3 measures 13 amino acids from cysteine to phenylalanine. The CDR3 DNA has 39 bases and is translated from base 1. This clonotype has only a few counts. Its antigen target is currently unknown. Per-base qualities were not stored, and no clone one base away is much larger.

Library generation was performed with RACE. The run used a NextSeq 500. During library preparation, unique molecular identifiers were attached to individual cDNA molecules so that TCRs could be counted in a quantitative, reproducible way. From each blood RNA sample, both TCR alpha and TCR beta chains were sequenced. As for the original processing: The median number of TCRs per sample was roughly 98,000, ranging from about 20,000 to 690,600. V, J and CDR3 annotation of the TCR reads was carried out using the Decombinator software suite. For the PS versus PT1 abundance plots, all samples were subsampled to the same number of TCRs (28,000). Expanded TCRs were defined as absent before sensitization and observed at least eight times at the 2-week time point. Clones were called with MiXCR by TCRdb after fastp trimmed the public reads at Q25, and only in-frame beta chains were retained. One record per CDR3 amino acid sequence lists the most common genes and DNA. TCRdb's processing, not the authors', yielded these V and J calls. A total of tens of thousands of distinct CDR3 sequences appear in this sample, 6.6% of them only once. The ten largest clones capture 1% to 1.5% of the sample.

The source material was whole blood, sampled in connection with sensitization to the hapten diphenylcyclopropenone (DPC). This receptor was taken from a woman under 40 with alopecia areata. Some clones in this sample may be carry-over from other donors' samples. The chain was built from TRBV29-1 and TRBJ1-2, with TRBD1 matching 7 junction bases. The CDR3 here reads CSVTGQDGYGYTF. The nucleotides read TGCAGCGTAACAGGACAGGACGGCTATGGCTACACCTTC.